The sequence of this TCR beta chain was determined in a study of cytomegalovirus exposure and HLA in healthy donors (dated by TCRdb to the late 2010s). Describing the broader study: In an earlier analysis of several hundred of the donors, less than 350 Gb of sequence data and 100 million or so unique TCR beta sequences from about 179 million T cells were reported. Approximately 300 gigabases of sequencing data and about 92 million unique TCR sequences made up an early release that covered approximately 620 HLA-typed donors. Among the 398 genotyped donors, around 81% belonged to the genetic ancestry cluster associated with self-reported Caucasian donors. The study was designed to test whether signatures of past pathogen exposure could be identified by cataloging public T cell receptors. The study used immunosequencing to profile the T cell repertoires of hundreds of subjects and linked those repertoires to cytomegalovirus serostatus. A separate validation cohort of 100 to 150 different subjects was used in addition to the roughly 700-subject first cohort. To predict cytomegalovirus infection status, the study combined high-throughput TCR immunosequencing, statistical association of individual TCRs with disease status, and machine learning. A later analysis re-examined previously published TCR beta repertoires from several hundred donors and added high-resolution HLA genotyping to investigate patterns of TCR occurrence. Rather than using new phenotypic data, the later analysis identified candidate immune exposures from TCR beta sequences and from how often those sequences occurred across donors. In an earlier analysis of roughly 540 of the donors, high-throughput TCR beta sequencing was used to judge whether each TCR beta V gene segment behaved as functional or pseudogenic. Donor age, sex, ethnicity and CMV serostatus were compiled alongside the repertoire data. A later genetic analysis used genome-wide SNP genotypes for about 65% of the roughly 700 donors, treating that subset as a discovery cohort. All discovery cohort repertoires had been generated using a single sequencing platform. HLA typing included class I and class II loci at four-digit resolution. Typing coverage differed by locus: A, B, C, DRB1 and DQB1 were typed in roughly 620-640 donors, DQA1 in about 550, DPA1 in nearly 610, and DPB1 in roughly 450. Because of strong linkage in the cohort, five DR-DQ haplotypes were treated as single units for association and clustering. On average, roughly 250,000 unique TCR beta nucleotide sequences were sequenced per donor among more than 350 genotyped donors of the cohort, with 15% to 20% of those sequences being non-productive. Points the paper makes about the study in general: In an earlier analysis of 450 to 750 of the donors, most TCR beta V segments appeared in productive rearrangements about 87% or about 30% of the time, broadly matching IMGT annotations. The authors suggested that the approach could potentially be generalized to other disease states and immunological phenotypes. Most CMV-associated TCR beta chains appeared to be HLA-restricted in a later analysis, and the HLA associations seemed to be driven largely by CMV exposure. Linkage disequilibrium might explain the correlated functional status among segregating V segments, but an unknown experimental factor could not be excluded. A later analysis reported that several top co-occurrence clusters appeared linked to parvovirus B19, influenza, CMV and Epstein-Barr virus. In a later analysis, HLA-associated TCR beta chains were found to be more clonally expanded and to have lower generation probabilities than equally common non-associated chains. Because the 87-base-pair reads could not distinguish some IMGT-functional V segments, including TRBV6-2 and TRBV6-3, those segments were excluded. The presence/absence analyses assumed that sequencing depth was roughly uniform across donors, and that assumption may not be true. Because counts were too low, roughly 17 rarely observed V segments, including chromosome 9 orphons, were left out of the earlier analysis of 587 of the donors. Specific HLA alleles were associated with roughly 17,000 TCR beta sequences at a false discovery rate of 0.05 in a later analysis. The cohort was sequenced for TCR beta chains only, and without alpha or paired-chain data the features that could be detected were limited. A later genetic analysis associated a missense DCLRE1C variant with V-gene and J-gene trimming of TCR beta chains, and an independent cohort replicated the association. A further reported finding was that TCR beta sequences accurately predicted the HLA-A and HLA-B alleles for most subjects in the first cohort. Most TCR sequences were seen in very few donors, while some public TCRs were found in many individuals. In both the original and validation cohorts, the classifier was reported to diagnose cytomegalovirus status with high specificity and sensitivity. A group of highly shared sequence variants was considered likely to be a technical artifact of the sequencing pipeline. In a later analysis, the rate of TCR association differed among HLA loci, with DRB1 alleles having the most associated TCRs and HLA-C alleles having the fewest. Three of the identified cytomegalovirus-associated TCR beta chains were confirmed in vitro to be specific for cytomegalovirus antigens. According to a later genetic analysis, donors in an Asian-associated ancestry cluster had fewer N-insertions in productive TCRs than the approximately 690-donor mean. Because some donors lacked HLA typing at each locus, the association tests relied only on the typed subset. When HLA alleles, especially DR and DQ, strongly co-occurred, TCR associations were difficult to assign to individual alleles. For the cohort, immune exposure information was limited to CMV serostatus. In the study, approximately 150 TCR beta chains were listed as associated with cytomegalovirus.

The cohort was made up of around 720 healthy bone marrow donors. At the time of sampling, every cohort member was nominally healthy, though immune exposures that went unrecorded were likely present. The donor tested CMV seronegative, placing the donor among the 300 to 450 seronegative members of the cohort. Every donor gave a peripheral blood sample, and the peripheral blood mononuclear cells from that sample were used for TCR beta sequencing. The Qiagen DNeasy Blood Extraction Kit was used to extract genomic DNA from the blood cell samples. The method behind the library was the immunoSEQ multiplex PCR assay. For the multiplex PCR, a mixture combining 60 forward primers for TCR Vbeta segments and 13 reverse primers for TCR Jbeta segments was used. Amplification of the CDR3 region of rearranged TCR beta genes was performed with a multiplex PCR assay on genomic DNA. Amplified TCR beta libraries were sequenced as 87-base-pair reads on the Illumina HiSeq System. In the source study's methods: In a later analysis, roughly 80 million unique TCR beta chains were counted across the 666 repertoires, and around 10 million of these chains were shared by at least two donors. Raw reads were error-corrected and collapsed into unique sequences by a nearest-neighbor algorithm in which closely related sequences were merged to remove PCR and sequencing errors. V, D and J gene segments were assigned by aligning CDR3 sequences to IMGT reference sequences. For a sequence to be retained, at least a six-nucleotide match to both a V gene segment and a J gene segment was required. Rearrangements were classified as productive when the CDR3 lacked stop codons and remained in frame with V and J, and all other rearrangements were classified as non-productive. CDR3 was defined according to IMGT convention as the region running from the second conserved V-encoded cysteine to the conserved J-encoded phenylalanine. In an earlier analysis of approximately 500 of the donors, sequences lacking an unambiguous match to a single V gene segment were excluded. In an earlier analysis of a few hundred of the donors, V segments were called functional above 56.7% productive rearrangements and were called segregating when the between-donor standard deviation exceeded 5%. A statistical classification framework was developed to diagnose cytomegalovirus status using the catalog of TCR beta chain sequences. In a later analysis, V and J genes were assigned by comparing TCR nucleotide sequences against IMGT/GENE-DB human TR gene sequences. The TCRdist pipeline was used in a later analysis to assign CDR3 sequences and most-parsimonious VDJ recombination scenarios. In a later analysis, each TCR beta chain was defined by its CDR3 amino acid sequence together with its V-gene family, and reads without a unique V-gene family were excluded. To address suspected cross-contamination and a sequencing artifact, a later analysis removed approximately 590 highly shared, low-generation-probability nucleotide sequences. In a later analysis, a clonal expansion index for each public chain was calculated from normalized within-repertoire ranks of inferred template counts. Generation probabilities in a later analysis came from a VDJ recombination model fitted to out-of-frame rearrangements, and those results were checked against IGoR. Hypergeometric tests were used in a later analysis to score TCR-TCR, TCR-HLA and TCR-CMV co-occurrence, with a repertoire-size bias correction applied to the TCR pairs. In a later analysis, false discovery rates were estimated by permuting HLA or CMV assignments 20 times. In a later analysis, co-occurring TCRs were grouped using DBSCAN, with TCRdist sequence similarity added in when clustering inside HLA-allele-positive subsets. Repertoires with fewer than 30,000 or more than 120,000 public chains, plus five repertoires with anomalous nucleotide sharing, were excluded from co-occurrence clustering. Here the immuneACCESS table is served through TCRdb, limited to in-frame sequences with V and J called. Missing clones are a known gap in these copies; in checked studies unresolved V genes cover under half, and the rest lacks a known reason. V, J and clone size are those of that table, while D and trimming were read from the DNA. This sample lists fewer than 200,000 clones; almost 80% were detected once. About 1.3% of the sample lies in the top ten.

CDR3 length: 16 amino acids, cysteine to phenylalanine. Left in the record is the CDR3 DNA by itself, 48 bases read in frame from the first base. The germline V gene (reference sequence) specifies MNHEY as CDR1 and SMNVEV as CDR2. V and J are trimmed by 2 bases and 6 bases, and the gene matches miss 6 bases of the junction. This clone was seen just once. Its specific antigen is unknown. Base quality data are lacking; no much larger clone is found one base away. The sequencing input was PBMCs. This TCR was sampled from a man aged 25 to 45 in good health and CMV-seronegative. The chain was built from TRBV27 and TRBJ2-2, with TRBD1 identical over 10 junction bases. In nucleotides, the sequence is TGTGCCAGCAGTTTAATAGGACAGGGGGTATCCGGGGAGCTGTTTTTT. This codes for CASSLIGQGVSGELFF.